A selection of T cell receptor beta chains follows, all from one sample in a study of response to subunit inactivated influenza vaccine. TCRdb passed the RT-PCR reads through MiXCR, listing each CDR3 protein once. The table lists roughly 570,000 distinct CDR3 sequences, under 15% of them singletons. The material was PBMCs from blood, obtained 45 days after vaccination. These receptors all stem from a man aged 45-65 years who received an inactivated influenza vaccine. Both conserved end residues are part of each CDR3. A D gene is named only where the DNA matches it firmly. Size tells how often a clone was seen (once, few, many) or the class of an expanded clone, and some rows leave it out.

few,TRBV12-3/TRBV12-4,TRBD1,TRBJ2-7,14,CASSFARGSYEQYF,TGTGCCAGCAGTTTTGCCAGGGGGTCCTACGAGCAGTACTTC
few,TRBV28,NA,TRBJ2-7,15,CASSQAGRSSYEQYF,TGTGCCAGCAGTCAAGCGGGCAGGAGCTCCTACGAGCAGTACTTC
NA,TRBV28,NA,TRBJ2-4,14,CAPVGRLAKNIQYF,TGTGCCCCCGTCGGGAGACTAGCCAAAAACATTCAGTACTTC
NA,TRBV20-1,TRBD2,TRBJ2-1,14,CSALSGSRYNEQFF,TGCAGTGCTTTGAGCGGGAGTAGGTACAATGAGCAGTTCTTC
few,TRBV12-3/TRBV12-4,TRBD1,TRBJ1-1,14,CASSPTGTGIEAFF,TGTGCCAGCAGTCCGACCGGGACAGGGATTGAAGCCTTCTTT
few,TRBV20-1,NA,TRBJ2-5,14,CSADARGAAETQYF,TGCAGTGCTGACGCTAGGGGGGCGGCGGAGACCCAGTACTTC
NA,TRBV9,TRBD2,TRBJ2-1,15,CASSAGLAVKSEQFF,TGTGCCAGCAGCGCCGGACTAGCGGTAAAAAGTGAGCAGTTCTTC
few,TRBV2,TRBD2,TRBJ2-2,15,CASSGRGGYTGELFF,TGTGCCAGCAGTGGGCGGGGGGGCTACACCGGGGAGCTGTTTTTT
many,TRBV5-1,TRBD1,TRBJ2-1,15,CASSPDREPYNEQFF,TGCGCCAGCAGCCCGGACAGGGAGCCCTACAATGAGCAGTTCTTC
few,TRBV5-6,TRBD2,TRBJ2-1,15,CASSGGGLGHHEQFF,TGTGCCAGCAGCGGGGGGGGACTAGGACACCATGAGCAGTTCTTC
few,TRBV7-2,NA,TRBJ2-7,13,CASSLWDSYEQYF,TGTGCCAGCAGCTTATGGGATTCCTACGAGCAGTACTTC
NA,TRBV14,TRBD2,TRBJ2-7,16,CASSQAPSGRTYEQYF,TGTGCCAGCAGCCAAGCCCCTAGCGGGAGGACCTACGAGCAGTACTTC
NA,TRBV9,NA,TRBJ1-1,12,CASSQSNTEAFF,TGTGCCAGCAGCCAGTCGAACACTGAAGCTTTCTTT
NA,TRBV5-1,TRBD1,TRBJ2-4,16,CASSSAGGTAKNIQYF,TGCGCCAGCAGCTCGGCAGGGGGCACGGCCAAAAACATTCAGTACTTC
many,TRBV20-1,TRBD1,TRBJ2-2,13,CSAPQGATGELFF,TGCAGTGCTCCACAGGGGGCTACCGGGGAGCTGTTTTTT
few,TRBV12-3/TRBV12-4,NA,TRBJ2-6,15,CASSFPTSGANVLTF,TGTGCCAGCAGTTTTCCCACGTCTGGGGCCAACGTCCTGACTTTC
few,TRBV19,TRBD2,TRBJ2-1,14,CASSNLAGKNEQFF,TGTGCCAGTAGTAACTTAGCGGGCAAGAATGAGCAGTTCTTC
NA,TRBV6-5,NA,TRBJ2-7,19,CASSYPISVVPGLRYEQYF,TGTGCCAGCAGTTACCCAATATCCGTCGTCCCGGGACTTCGTTACGAGCAGTACTTC
few,TRBV6-2/TRBV6-3,TRBD1,TRBJ2-1,15,CASSYTGQVVSEQFF,TGTGCCAGCAGTTACACGGGACAGGTAGTAAGTGAGCAGTTCTTC
NA,TRBV5-6,NA,TRBJ2-1,11,CASRFLGKQFF,TGTGCCAGCAGATTCCTGGGTAAGCAGTTCTTC
few,TRBV18,TRBD2,TRBJ2-5,18,CASSSYSGLAVSQETQYF,TGTGCCAGCTCATCATATTCCGGACTAGCGGTCTCCCAAGAGACCCAGTACTTC
NA,TRBV10-3,TRBD2,TRBJ2-1,18,CAITGGTSGTTSYNEQFF,TGTGCCATCACGGGTGGGACTAGCGGGACAACGTCCTACAATGAGCAGTTCTTC
NA,TRBV7-3,NA,TRBJ2-1,15,CASSLGGIDYNEQFF,TGTGCCAGCAGCTTAGGCGGGATCGACTACAATGAGCAGTTCTTC
NA,TRBV20-1,TRBD2,TRBJ2-5,16,CSAEGLAVIHQETQYF,TGCAGTGCTGAAGGGCTAGCGGTTATTCACCAAGAGACCCAGTACTTC
NA,TRBV18,NA,TRBJ2-7,13,CASSPWGADEQYF,TGTGCCAGCTCACCATGGGGGGCGGACGAGCAGTACTTC